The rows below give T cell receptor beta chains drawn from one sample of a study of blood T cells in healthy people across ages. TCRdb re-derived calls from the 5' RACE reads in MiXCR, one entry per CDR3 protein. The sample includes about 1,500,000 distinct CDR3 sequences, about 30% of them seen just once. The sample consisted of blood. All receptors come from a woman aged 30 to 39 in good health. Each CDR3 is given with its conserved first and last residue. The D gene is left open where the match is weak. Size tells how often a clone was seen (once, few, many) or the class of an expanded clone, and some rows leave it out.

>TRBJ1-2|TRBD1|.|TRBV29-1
TGCAGCGTTGACACACTTACAGGGGCCTATGGCTACACCTTC
CSVDTLTGAYGYTF
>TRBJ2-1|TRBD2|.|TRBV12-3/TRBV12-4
TGTGCCAGCAGTCCCCCTAGCGGGAGGGCCGTAGAGCAGTTCTTC
CASSPPSGRAVEQFF
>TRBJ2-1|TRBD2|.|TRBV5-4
TGTGCCAGCAGCTTGGCCCTAGCGGGGGGTTATGAGCAGTTCTTC
CASSLALAGGYEQFF
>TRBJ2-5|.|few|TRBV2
TGTGCCAGCAGTGGGATACAAGAGACCCAGTACTTC
CASSGIQETQYF
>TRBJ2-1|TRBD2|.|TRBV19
TGTGCCACCAGAGAACTAGCGGGAGTTGAGACCCAGTTCTTC
CATRELAGVETQFF
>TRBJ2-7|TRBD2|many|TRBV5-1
TGCGCCAGCGGGACTAGCGGGGGTCGCTACGAGCAGTACTTC
CASGTSGGRYEQYF
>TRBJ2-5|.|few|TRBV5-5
TGTGCCAACAGCCCGCTTAGAGGAGAAGCGGCCCAGTACTTC
CANSPLRGEAAQYF
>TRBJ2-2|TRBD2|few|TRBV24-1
TGTGCCGTCGGGAGGGGATCAATCGGGGAGCTGTTTTTT
CAVGRGSIGELFF
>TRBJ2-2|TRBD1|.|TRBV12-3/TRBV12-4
TGTGCCAGCAGCCCTGGGGACAGGGGAGGTTTGTTTGGGGAGCTGTTTTTT
CASSPGDRGGLFGELFF
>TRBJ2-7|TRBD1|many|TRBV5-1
TGCGCCAGCACCTTGGGAGTACAGGGGCCCTCATACGAGCAGTACTTC
CASTLGVQGPSYEQYF
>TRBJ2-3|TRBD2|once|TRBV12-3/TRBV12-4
TGTGCCAGCACGCCCCATAGCGGGGGGAGCACAGATACGCAGTATTTT
CASTPHSGGSTDTQYF
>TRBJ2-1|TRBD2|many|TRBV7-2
TGTGCCAGCAGCTTAGGGGGTCATAGCGGGCACAATGAGCAGTTCTTC
CASSLGGHSGHNEQFF
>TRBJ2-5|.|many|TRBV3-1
TGTGCCAGCAGCCAAGAAGATTGGGGGACACCTCAAGAGACCCAGTACTTC
CASSQEDWGTPQETQYF
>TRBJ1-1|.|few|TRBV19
TGTGCCAGTAGCAGGGTCGGTGTGCGCACTGAAGCTTTCTTT
CASSRVGVRTEAFF
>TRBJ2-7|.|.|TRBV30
TGTGCCTGGAGTAGTGGAGCCACTTACGAGCAGTACTTC
CAWSSGATYEQYF
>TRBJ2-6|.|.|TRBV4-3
TGCGCCAGCAGCCTCCGTCTCAGTTCTAGCTCTGGGGCCAACGTCCTGACTTTC
CASSLRLSSSSGANVLTF
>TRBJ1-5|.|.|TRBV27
TGTGCCAGCAGTCCTAGGACACTAAATCAGCCCCAGCATTTT
CASSPRTLNQPQHF
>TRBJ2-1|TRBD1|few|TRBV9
TGTGCCAGCAGCGTAAGGGGTGAGACAGGGGGCTACAATGAGCAGTTCTTC
CASSVRGETGGYNEQFF
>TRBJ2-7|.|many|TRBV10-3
TGTGCCATCAGTACAGGGTACAACGAGCAGTACTTC
CAISTGYNEQYF
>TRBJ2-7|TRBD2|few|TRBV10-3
TGTGCCATCAGTGACGGCGGCAGCGGGAAGTCCTACGAGCAGTACTTC
CAISDGGSGKSYEQYF
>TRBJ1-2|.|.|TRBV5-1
TGCGCTAGCAGCTTTAACCGGGACGACGAGTCCTATGGCTACACCTTC
CASSFNRDDESYGYTF
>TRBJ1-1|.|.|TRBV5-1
TGCGCCAGCAGCTTGACAGTCACTAACACTGGAGCTTTCTTT
CASSLTVTNTGAFF
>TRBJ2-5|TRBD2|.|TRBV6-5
TGTGCCAGCAGTTACGACGGGAGGGTTAACAATGAGCAGTACTTC
CASSYDGRVNNEQYF
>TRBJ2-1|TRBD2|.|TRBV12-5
TGTGCTAGTGGCGCTAGACTAGCGGGAGACAATGAGCAGTTCTTC
CASGARLAGDNEQFF